These 29 T cell receptor beta chains came from one sample sequenced in a study of cytomegalovirus exposure and HLA in healthy donors. Produced via immunoSEQ multiplex PCR; TCRdb's table is partial and in-frame only. Of fewer than 250,000 clones in the sample, approximately 87% are singletons; the top ten hold around 2.6%. The specimen sequenced was PBMCs. These receptors came from a man between 18 and 29 years old in good health and CMV-seronegative.

The J gene is TRBJ2-2, the V gene TRBV4-1; TRBD2 agrees at 10 bases. Germline V gives CDR1 MGHRA, CDR2 YSYEKL. The CDR3 spans 16 residues. V lost 3 bases and J lost 3; bases outside the gene matches: 4. In DNA form, the CDR3 reads TGCGCCAGCAGCCAGGAAGCGGGGGGGTACACCGGGGAGCTGTTTTTT. Amino acids: CASSQEAGGYTGELFF.

This chain connects TRBV4-2 to TRBJ2-3, with TRBD2 identical over 8 bases. Germline loops: CDR1 LGHNA, CDR2 YNFKEQ. Trimming took 1 base from V and 6 from J; bases not matched to a gene: 0. The CDR3 has 13 amino acids. DNA of the CDR3: TGTGCCAGCAGCCAAGGGACTAGCGATACGCAGTATTTT. Amino acid sequence: CASSQGTSDTQYF.

CDR3 in amino acids: CASSDRWTRAGYTF. CDR3 coding DNA: TGTGCCAGCAGCGACCGCTGGACGAGGGCTGGCTACACCTTC. The rearrangement links TRBV6-1 to TRBJ1-2; no clear D. CDR1 and CDR2 from the germline V gene are MNHNS and SASEGT. V was cut by 6 bases and J by 7 bases, with 18 bases left in between. CDR3 size: 14 residues.

This clone has only a few counts. This chain uses TRBV20-1 with TRBJ1-5; D gene unclear. Trimming removed 5 bases at V and 4 bases at J, with 3 bases between. From germline, CDR1 is DFQATT and CDR2 SNEGSKA (reference sequence). The CDR3 has 10 residues. The CDR3 nucleotides are TGCAGTGCTTCTAATCAGCCCCAGCATTTT. This translates into CSASNQPQHF.

The chain recombines TRBV29-1 with TRBJ2-3, with D perhaps TRBD1 (6 bases). The CDR3 extends over 15 amino acids. Germline V CDR1 and CDR2: SQVTM, ANQGSEA. V lost 7 bases, J lost 6 bases, and 23 bases lay in between. CDR3 protein: CSARDGSRGPDTQYF. The CDR3 nucleotides read TGCAGCGCTAGGGACGGATCCAGGGGCCCGGATACGCAGTATTTT.

The gene calls are TRBV27 and TRBJ1-4; a weak D match, TRBD1 (5 bases). Germline-derived CDR1 and CDR2 are MNHEY and SMNVEV (reference sequence). V was cut by 5 bases and J by 3 bases, with 22 bases left in between. CDR3 length: 18 amino acids. This CDR3 reads CASSPIGRAGLSNEKLFF. The CDR3 DNA reads as TGTGCCAGCAGTCCAATAGGGAGAGCGGGGCTGTCTAATGAAAAACTGTTTTTT. The full variable domain, completed using reference TRBV27 and TRBJ1-4, is EAQVTQNPRYLITVTGKKLTVTCSQNMNHEYMSWYRQDPGLGLRQIYYSMNVEVTDKGDVPEGYKVSRKEKRNFPLILESPSPNQTSLYFCASSPIGRAGLSNEKLFFGSGTQLSVL.

This chain joins TRBV7-2 and TRBJ1-2; D unresolved. The V gene's germline CDR1 is SGHTA and CDR2 FQGNSA. With 4 bases removed from V and 6 bases from J, the gap between germline ends came to 12 bases. The CDR3 is 13 residues long. The CDR3 DNA reads TGTGCCAGCAGCTCCTCCGGGTTCAATGGCTACACCTTC. Its translation: CASSSSGFNGYTF. The full variable domain, rest sourced from reference TRBV7-2 and TRBJ1-2, is GAGVSQSPSNKVTEKGKDVELRCDPISGHTALYWYRQSLGQGLEFLIYFQGNSAPDKSGLPSDRFSAERTGGSVSTLTIQRTQQEDSAVYLCASSSSGFNGYTFGSGTRLTVV.

The V and J genes are TRBV7-3 and TRBJ2-1; D not certain. Trimming shortened V by 2 bases and J by 9 bases, and 11 bases separated the two germline ends. The CDR3 length is 13 residues. Germline CDR1 and CDR2: SGHTA and FQGTGA. The CDR3 loop is CASSLSERSEQFF. CDR3 bases: TGTGCCAGCAGCTTATCAGAAAGGAGTGAGCAGTTCTTC.

The chain is built from TRBV28 and TRBJ2-4; D is unresolved. V dropped 4 bases and J dropped 3 bases, with 16 bases sitting between them. Germline V gene sequence: CDR1 MDHEN, CDR2 SYDVKM. The CDR3 is 16 amino acids. This CDR3 is CASSSSTWNFKNIQYF. CDR3 bases: TGTGCCAGCAGTTCCTCGACTTGGAATTTCAAAAACATTCAGTACTTC.

This clone was seen a few times. The J gene is TRBJ1-6, the V gene TRBV18; TRBD1 matches at 10 bases. This CDR3 comprises 14 residues. J gave up 8 bases and V 8 bases, and 6 bases lay outside the gene matches. CDR1 KGHSH and CDR2 LQKENI come from the germline V gene. As DNA, the CDR3 is TGTGCCAGCACCTCCGGGACAGGGGATTCACCCCTCCACTTT. It encodes CASTSGTGDSPLHF. The full variable domain, in which reference TRBV18 and TRBJ1-6 provide the parts outside the CDR3, is NAGVMQNPRHLVRRRGQEARLRCSPMKGHSHVYWYRQLPEEGLKFMVYLQKENIIDESGMPKERFSAEFPKEGPSILRIQQVVRGDSAAYFCASTSGTGDSPLHFGNGTRLTVT.

In DNA, the CDR3 is TGTGCCAGCAGCTTACGGCTAGCGGGGGGTTTCCCTGGGGCCAACGTCCTGACTTTC. As protein: CASSLRLAGGFPGANVLTF. V usage is TRBV7-2 and J usage is TRBJ2-6, with 11 positions matching TRBD2. The CDR3 covers 19 residues. The V segment lost 2 bases and the J segment 2 bases; nucleotides outside the gene matches: 8. Germline CDR1 and CDR2: SGHTA and FQGNSA. The full variable domain, with the rest looked up from reference TRBV7-2 and TRBJ2-6, is GAGVSQSPSNKVTEKGKDVELRCDPISGHTALYWYRQSLGQGLEFLIYFQGNSAPDKSGLPSDRFSAERTGGSVSTLTIQRTQQEDSAVYLCASSLRLAGGFPGANVLTFGAGSRLTVL.

The chain has TRBV19 and TRBJ2-2; TRBD1 aligns across 7 bases. Trimming at V came to 0 bases and at J to 0 bases, leaving 7 bases not matched to a gene. The germline CDR1 and CDR2 sequences are LNHDA and SQIVND (reference sequence). CDR3 size: 18 residues. CDR3 in amino acids: CASSIDRQGGANTGELFF. The CDR3 nucleotides read TGTGCCAGTAGTATAGATCGACAGGGCGGAGCGAACACCGGGGAGCTGTTTTTT. Full variable domain (missing parts from reference TRBV19 and TRBJ2-2): DGGITQSPKYLFRKEGQNVTLSCEQNLNHDAMYWYRQDPGQGLRLIYYSQIVNDFQKGDIAEGYSVSREKKESFPLTVTSAQKNPTAFYLCASSIDRQGGANTGELFFGEGSRLTVL.

V gene TRBV5-8 combines with J gene TRBJ1-3, with D possibly being TRBD1 (6 bases). Per germline, CDR1 SGHTS and CDR2 YDEGEE. Trimming stripped 1 base from V and 4 bases from J, with 12 bases between. The CDR3 is 15 amino acids. The CDR3: CASSLSRTAGNTIYF. CDR3 coding DNA: TGTGCCAGCAGCTTGAGTCGGACAGCGGGAAACACCATATATTTT.

The chain carries TRBV23-1 and TRBJ2-2; D is undetermined. TRBV23-1 is marked as an open reading frame, function uncertain. The CDR3 length is 13 residues. Trimming took off 1 base at V and 7 bases at J, with 7 bases between the two ends. The CDR3: CASSQCALGELFF. The CDR3 region has the DNA TGCGCCAGCAGTCAATGTGCGCTCGGGGAGCTGTTTTTT.

The J gene is TRBJ2-7, the V gene TRBV7-2; D gene unclear. The ends were cut back, 1 base at V and 6 bases at J, with 7 bases in the middle. This CDR3 region has 12 residues. CDR1 is SGHTA, CDR2 FQGNSA, per germline. The CDR3 loop reads CASSLVDFEQYF. DNA of the CDR3: TGTGCCAGCAGCTTAGTCGACTTCGAGCAGTACTTC.

The rearrangement links TRBV30 to TRBJ1-6; D is possibly TRBD1 (5 bases). CDR3 size: 13 residues. Germline V gene data show CDR1 as GTSNPN and CDR2 as SVGIG (reference sequence). Trimming took off 1 base at V and 15 bases at J, with 16 bases between the two ends. CDR3 protein: CAWSGGPLNGLHF. The CDR3 bases are TGTGCCTGGAGTGGGGGCCCCCTGAATGGCCTCCACTTT. Full variable domain (remainder filled in from reference TRBV30 and TRBJ1-6): SQTIHQWPATLVQPVGSPLSLECTVEGTSNPNLYWYRQAAGRGLQLLFYSVGIGQISSEVPQNLSASRPQDRQFILSSKKLLLSDSGFYLCAWSGGPLNGLHFGNGTRLTVT.

The rearrangement uses TRBV27 and TRBJ2-2, with 7 bases lining up with TRBD2. Germline V gene data show CDR1 as MNHEY and CDR2 as SMNVEV (reference sequence). This CDR3 comprises 15 residues. V trimming: 2 bases; J trimming: 4 bases; junction bases outside the gene matches: 4. In DNA, the CDR3 is TGTGCCAGCAGTTTACTTCAGCGGGGCACCGGGGAGCTGTTTTTT. Translating gives CASSLLQRGTGELFF.

V usage is TRBV30 and J usage is TRBJ2-7; TRBD1 might be the D (6 bases). Trimming took off 4 bases at V and 6 bases at J, with 19 bases between the two ends. The germline V gene encodes CDR1 GTSNPN and CDR2 SVGIG (reference sequence). The CDR3 covers 14 residues. CDR3 in DNA: TGTGCCTGGATTAAAACCAACAGGGCGAGCGAGCAGTACTTC. Protein sequence: CAWIKTNRASEQYF.

The chain combines TRBV6-6 with TRBJ1-3, with TRBD1 as a possible D gene (5 bases). The length of the CDR3 is 16 residues. The germline V gene encodes CDR1 MNHNY and CDR2 SVGAGI (reference sequence). V was cut by 7 bases and J by 0 bases, with 16 bases left in between. The CDR3 nucleotides read TGTGCCAGCATCACCTACAGGACGAGCTCTGGAAACACCATATATTTT. This sequence encodes CASITYRTSSGNTIYF.

The chain combines TRBV7-9 with TRBJ1-4; 9 bases line up with TRBD1. V trimming: 5 bases; J trimming: 8 bases; junction bases outside the gene matches: 6. Germline-derived CDR1 and CDR2 are SEHNR and FQNEAQ (reference sequence). The CDR3 has 14 amino acids. CDR3 DNA sequence: TGTGCCAGCAGCCCGGGACAGGGTAGGGAAAAACTGTTTTTT. Encoded protein: CASSPGQGREKLFF.

CDR3: CASSLGLLGLDEQFF. The CDR3 nucleotides are TGTGCCAGCAGCTTAGGTCTCCTGGGGCTGGATGAGCAGTTCTTC. The chain uses TRBV7-2 and TRBJ2-1; tentatively, D is TRBD1 (5 bases). V lost 1 base and J lost 8, with 15 bases in between. Germline CDR1 is SGHTA and CDR2 is FQGNSA. The CDR3 is made up of 15 amino acids.

The CDR3: CASSRDRAYYEQYF. CDR3 nucleotides: TGTGCCAGCAGCCGGGACAGGGCCTACTACGAGCAGTACTTC. The chain links TRBV14 to TRBJ2-7; 9 bases line up with TRBD1. CDR1 and CDR2 from the germline V gene are SGHDN and FVKESK. This CDR3 is 14 amino acids long. V trimming: 4 bases; J trimming: 3 bases; junction bases outside the gene matches: 4.

As DNA, the CDR3 is TGTGCCAGTCTAACAAGGGGGCGATCGACTGAAGCTTTCTTT. This encodes CASLTRGRSTEAFF. The J gene is TRBJ1-1, the V gene TRBV28; 7 nucleotides agree with TRBD1. Germline trimming cut 9 bases from V and 5 bases from J; bases unmatched to any gene: 12. Germline CDR1 and CDR2: MDHEN and SYDVKM. CDR3 length: 14 residues.

This chain links TRBV5-6 with TRBJ1-2; tentatively, D is TRBD1 (6 bases). The CDR3 runs to 14 residues. In germline, CDR1 is SGHDT, CDR2 YYEEEE. Trimming left V 4 bases short and J 4 bases short, with 14 bases between. Here the CDR3 DNA reads TGTGCCAGCAGCCCACGACAGGCGGGCTATGGCTACACCTTC. It yields the protein CASSPRQAGYGYTF.

This clone was observed a single time. The genes are TRBV27 and TRBJ2-7, with 10 positions matching TRBD1. The CDR3 extends over 16 amino acids. Germline CDR1 MNHEY, CDR2 SMNVEV (reference sequence). Germline trimming cut 3 bases from V and 7 bases from J; bases unmatched to any gene: 12. In nucleotides, the CDR3 is TGTGCCAGCAGTTTTACTACCGGGACAGGGGTTAAAGAGCAGTACTTC. Its protein product is CASSFTTGTGVKEQYF.

The chain couples TRBV7-2 to TRBJ1-5; possibly TRBD1 for D (5 bases). Between the trimmed V and J ends, which lost 5 bases and 0 bases, there was a span of 14 bases. This CDR3 has 16 residues. Germline CDR1 is SGHTA and CDR2 is FQGNSA. The CDR3 DNA reads as TGTGCCAGCAGCCCTGGGGCCCAGTATAGCAATCAGCCCCAGCATTTT. Translated, it gives CASSPGAQYSNQPQHF.

The chain carries TRBV11-2 and TRBJ1-6, with no clear D. Between the trimmed V and J ends, which lost 5 bases and 10 bases, there was a span of 9 bases. Germline assignment: CDR1 SGHAT and CDR2 FQNNGV. This CDR3 spans 12 amino acids. This CDR3 reads CASSPIGSPLHF. CDR3 bases: TGTGCCAGCAGCCCTATCGGGTCACCCCTCCACTTT.

V and J are TRBV7-9 and TRBJ1-3; D unresolved. With 1 base removed from V and 4 bases from J, the gap between germline ends came to 8 bases. The V gene's germline CDR1 is SEHNR and CDR2 FQNEAQ (reference sequence). The CDR3 covers 14 residues. The CDR3 coding sequence is TGTGCCAGCAGCTTAGGAGAGCAAGGAAACACCATATATTTT. Amino acids: CASSLGEQGNTIYF.

The chain couples TRBV5-4 to TRBJ2-5; 9 bases align to TRBD2. Germline V gene data show CDR1 as SGHNT and CDR2 as YYREEE (reference sequence). V dropped 0 bases and J dropped 3; count of bases not matched to a gene: 9. This CDR3 has 17 residues. The CDR3 loop reads CASSLGWGSGREETQYF. CDR3 in DNA: TGTGCCAGCAGCTTGGGCTGGGGTAGCGGGAGAGAAGAGACCCAGTACTTC.